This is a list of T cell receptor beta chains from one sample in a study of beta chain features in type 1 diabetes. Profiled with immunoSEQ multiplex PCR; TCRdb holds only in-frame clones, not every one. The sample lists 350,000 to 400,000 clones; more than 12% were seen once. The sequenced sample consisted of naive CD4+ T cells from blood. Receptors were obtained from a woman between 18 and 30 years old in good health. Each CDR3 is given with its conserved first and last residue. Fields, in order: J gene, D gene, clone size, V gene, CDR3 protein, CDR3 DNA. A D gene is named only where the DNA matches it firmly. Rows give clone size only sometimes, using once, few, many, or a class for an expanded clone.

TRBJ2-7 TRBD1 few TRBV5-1 CASSLDRGASYEQYF TGCGCCAGCAGCTTGGACAGGGGCGCGTCCTACGAGCAGTACTTC
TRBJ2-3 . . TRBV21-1 CASSHPGETSGSLDTQYF TGTGCCAGCAGCCATCCGGGAGAGACTAGCGGGAGTTTGGATACGCAGTATTTT
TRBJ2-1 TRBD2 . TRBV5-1 CASSFGTRYNEQFF TGCGCCAGCAGCTTTGGGACTAGATACAATGAGCAGTTCTTC
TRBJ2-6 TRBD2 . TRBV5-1 CASRGGSGTTGANVLTF TGCGCCAGCAGAGGAGGTAGCGGGACTACTGGGGCCAACGTCCTGACTTTC
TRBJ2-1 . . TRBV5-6 CASSSLLAHEQFF TGTGCCAGCAGCTCGCTTCTAGCCCATGAGCAGTTCTTC
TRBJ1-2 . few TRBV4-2 CASSQSDSYRESYTF TGTGCCAGCAGCCAATCTGATTCTTACAGGGAGAGCTACACCTTC
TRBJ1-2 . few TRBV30 CAWSVGPGGYGYTF TGTGCCTGGAGTGTTGGCCCAGGCGGGTACGGCTACACCTTC
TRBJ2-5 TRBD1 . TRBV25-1 CASSDPGTGGGETQYF TGTGCCAGCAGTGATCCCGGGACAGGGGGCGGGGAGACCCAGTACTTC
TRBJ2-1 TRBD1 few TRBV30 CALEGQGRYNEQFF TGTGCCTTGGAGGGACAGGGTCGCTACAATGAGCAGTTCTTC
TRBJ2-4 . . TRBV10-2 CASNAGNIQYF TGCGCCAGCAATGCAGGGAACATTCAGTACTTC
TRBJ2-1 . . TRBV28 CASYQGRVNEQFF TGTGCCAGCTATCAGGGTCGAGTCAATGAGCAGTTCTTC
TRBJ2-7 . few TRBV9 CASSPMGGNYEQYF TGTGCCAGCAGCCCCATGGGGGGAAACTACGAGCAGTACTTC
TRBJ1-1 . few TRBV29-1 CSVPRTAANTEAFF TGCAGCGTGCCCCGGACAGCAGCGAACACTGAAGCTTTCTTT
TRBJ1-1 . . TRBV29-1 CSVEVGPEAFF TGCAGCGTTGAAGTGGGGCCTGAAGCTTTCTTT
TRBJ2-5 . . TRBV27 CASSLNRAQETQYF TGTGCCAGCAGTTTAAACAGGGCCCAAGAGACCCAGTACTTC
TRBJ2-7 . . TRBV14 CASSPRGWTYEQYF TGTGCCAGCAGCCCCCGGGGGTGGACCTACGAGCAGTACTTC
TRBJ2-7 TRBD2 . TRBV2 CASSVRTSGRAYEQYF TGTGCCAGCAGTGTGCGGACTAGCGGGAGGGCCTACGAGCAGTACTTC
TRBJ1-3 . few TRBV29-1 CSVNNQGNTIYF TGCAGCGTTAACAATCAGGGAAACACCATATATTTT
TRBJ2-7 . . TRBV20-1 CSALVNEQYF TGCAGTGCTCTAGTGAATGAGCAGTACTTC
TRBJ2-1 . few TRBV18 CASSSSGTYNEQFF TGTGCCAGCTCATCCAGCGGTACCTACAATGAGCAGTTCTTC
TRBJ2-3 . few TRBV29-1 CSLRTDTDTQYF TGCAGCTTACGGACAGACACAGATACGCAGTATTTT
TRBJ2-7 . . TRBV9 CASSDQMTGEQYF TGTGCCAGCAGCGATCAAATGACGGGGGAGCAGTACTTC
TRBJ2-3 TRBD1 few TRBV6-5 CASSRDRGSKDTQYF TGTGCCAGCAGTAGGGACAGGGGGAGTAAAGATACGCAGTATTTT
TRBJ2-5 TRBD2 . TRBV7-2 CASSLTSGRLRETQYF TGTGCCAGCAGCTTGACTAGCGGGCGGCTCAGAGAGACCCAGTACTTC
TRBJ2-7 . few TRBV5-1 CASSFNGAVYEQYF TGCGCCAGCAGCTTCAATGGTGCAGTCTACGAGCAGTACTTC
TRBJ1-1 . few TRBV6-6 CASRRSGEAGEAFF TGTGCCAGCAGACGGTCGGGGGAGGCAGGGGAAGCTTTCTTT
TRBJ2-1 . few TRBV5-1 CASSLWGEHSYNEQFF TGCGCCAGCAGCTTGTGGGGGGAACACTCCTACAATGAGCAGTTCTTC
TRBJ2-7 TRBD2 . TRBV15 CATSRDLRTSGSYEQYF TGTGCCACCAGCAGAGATCTTAGGACTAGCGGTTCCTACGAGCAGTACTTC
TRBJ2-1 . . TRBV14 CASSQDPYNEQFF TGTGCCAGCAGCCAAGACCCATACAATGAGCAGTTCTTC
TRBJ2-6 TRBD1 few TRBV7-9 CASSLVTGGSGANVLTF TGTGCCAGCAGCCTGGTCACAGGGGGCTCGGGGGCCAACGTCCTGACTTTC
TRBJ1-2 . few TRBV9 CASSVVSGWNYGYTF TGTGCCAGCAGCGTAGTATCAGGGTGGAACTATGGCTACACCTTC
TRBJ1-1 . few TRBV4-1 CASSQGQDPPNTEAFF TGCGCCAGCAGCCAAGGACAGGACCCACCGAACACTGAAGCTTTCTTT
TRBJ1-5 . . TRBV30 CAWSQGMDNQPQHF TGTGCCTGGAGCCAGGGTATGGACAATCAGCCCCAGCATTTT
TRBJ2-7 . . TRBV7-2 CASSLGYYEQYF TGTGCCAGCAGCTTAGGTTACTACGAGCAGTACTTC
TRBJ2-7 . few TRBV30 CAWSLSVEQYF TGTGCCTGGAGTCTTAGCGTCGAGCAGTACTTC
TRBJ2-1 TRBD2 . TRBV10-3 CATGTSGSDEQFF TGTGCCACGGGGACTAGCGGGAGCGATGAGCAGTTCTTC
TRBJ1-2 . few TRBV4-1 CASSQGVGVSGYTF TGCGCCAGCAGCCAAGGTGTCGGGGTCAGTGGCTACACCTTC
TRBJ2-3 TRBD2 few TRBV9 CASSATSGRADTQYF TGTGCCAGCAGTGCTACTAGCGGGCGGGCAGATACGCAGTATTTT
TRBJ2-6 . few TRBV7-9 CASSITTGANVLTF TGTGCCAGCAGTATAACAACTGGGGCCAACGTCCTGACTTTC
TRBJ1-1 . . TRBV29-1 CSVRRSMNTEAFF TGCAGCGTTCGCAGGTCGATGAACACTGAAGCTTTCTTT
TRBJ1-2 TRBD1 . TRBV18 CASSSLDRGGYGYTF TGTGCCAGCTCATCATTGGACAGGGGGGGCTATGGCTACACCTTC
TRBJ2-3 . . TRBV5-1 CASSSEGASHTQYF TGCGCCAGCAGCTCCGAGGGTGCGTCCCATACGCAGTATTTT
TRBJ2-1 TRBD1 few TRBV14 CASSQITGGLYNEQFF TGTGCCAGCAGCCAGATAACAGGGGGCCTCTACAATGAGCAGTTCTTC
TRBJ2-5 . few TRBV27 CASSPRGGETQYF TGTGCCAGCAGTCCTAGGGGGGGAGAGACCCAGTACTTC
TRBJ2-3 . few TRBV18 CASSPRGTDTQYF TGTGCCAGCTCACCCCGGGGCACAGATACGCAGTATTTT
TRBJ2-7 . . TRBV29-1 CSVQTGTPYYEQYF TGCAGCGTTCAAACCGGGACACCCTACTACGAGCAGTACTTC
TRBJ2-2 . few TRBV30 CAWTVTPGELFF TGTGCCTGGACGGTCACTCCCGGGGAGCTGTTTTTT
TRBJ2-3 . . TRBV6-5 CASSYALSADTQYF TGTGCCAGCAGTTACGCGTTATCGGCAGATACGCAGTATTTT
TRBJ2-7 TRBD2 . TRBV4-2 CASSQDSGRTYEQYF TGTGCCAGCAGCCAAGATAGCGGGAGGACCTACGAGCAGTACTTC
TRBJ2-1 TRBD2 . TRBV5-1 CASRRENEQFF TGCGCCAGCAGGCGGGAGAATGAGCAGTTCTTC
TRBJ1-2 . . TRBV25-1 CASSEYELGGYTF TGTGCCAGCAGTGAATACGAGCTAGGAGGCTACACCTTC
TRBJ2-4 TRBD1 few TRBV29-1 CSVDKGQGDIQYF TGCAGCGTAGATAAAGGACAGGGGGACATTCAGTACTTC